The 11 T cell receptor beta chains in this list originate from one sample, sequenced in a study of blood T cell repertoires in COVID-19. Profiled with immunoSEQ multiplex PCR; TCRdb holds only in-frame clones, not every one. The sample yields about 140,000 clones, approximately 90% seen once. Sequenced: peripheral blood. These TCRs come from a woman in her forties with acute or convalescent COVID-19.

This chain joins TRBV2 and TRBJ2-7; a weak D match, TRBD2 (7 bases). Germline V gives CDR1 SNHLY, CDR2 FYNNEI. The CDR3 consists of 16 residues. The V and J ends lost 0 bases and 7 bases respectively, with 19 bases between them. CDR3 coding DNA: TGTGCCAGCAGTGAAGCTACGGGGGGCAACCCTTGGGAGCAGTACTTC. It codes for CASSEATGGNPWEQYF.

This clone was seen only once. The chain recombines TRBV5-6 with TRBJ2-3; no firm D call. Germline V gene sequence: CDR1 SGHDT, CDR2 YYEEEE. V lost 2 bases and J lost 2, with 9 bases in between. The CDR3 sequence is 14 residues long. The CDR3 reads CASSLSHPTDTQYF. In DNA, the CDR3 is TGTGCCAGCAGCTTAAGCCATCCCACAGATACGCAGTATTTT.

V and J are TRBV7-8 and TRBJ2-3; D call uncertain. CDR3 length: 14 amino acids. V lost 2 bases to trimming and J lost 4 bases, with 10 bases between them. The V gene's germline CDR1 is SGHVS and CDR2 FQNEAQ. The CDR3 bases are TGTGCCAGCAGCTTATTTCAGGTGGCAGATACGCAGTATTTT. Translated: CASSLFQVADTQYF. Variable domain in full (rest from reference TRBV7-8 and TRBJ2-3): GAGVSQSPRYKVAKRGQDVALRCDPISGHVSLFWYQQALGQGPEFLTYFQNEAQLDKSGLPSDRFFAERPEGSVSTLKIQRTQQEDSAVYLCASSLFQVADTQYFGPGTRLTVL.

The chain links TRBV5-1 to TRBJ1-1; D perhaps matches TRBD1 (5 bases). The germline V gene encodes CDR1 SGHRS and CDR2 YFSETQ. Trimming took 0 bases from V and 6 from J, leaving 12 bases between them. The CDR3 sequence is 14 residues long. The CDR3 DNA is TGCGCCAGCAGCTTGGAAATCGGAGGGGCTGAAGCTTTCTTT. This translates into CASSLEIGGAEAFF.

Points on this clone: This CDR3 is also generated by other DNA sequences in the sample. The chain carries TRBV12-3 or TRBV12-4 and TRBJ2-7; the D gene is possibly TRBD2 (5 bases). The CDR3 has 12 amino acids. Trimming pared 5 bases from V and 4 bases from J, leaving 9 bases between. As DNA, the CDR3 is TGTGCCAGCAGTCCCCGGGGTTACGAGCAGTACTTC. It is translated as CASSPRGYEQYF.

The chain links TRBV7-9 to TRBJ1-5; D gene uncertain. This CDR3 has 15 residues. V lost 1 base, J lost 0 bases, and 7 bases lay in between. Germline lookup yields CDR1 SEHNR and CDR2 FQNEAQ (reference sequence). In DNA form, the CDR3 reads TGTGCCAGCAGCTTAGGGAGCTATAGCAATCAGCCCCAGCATTTT. It yields the protein CASSLGSYSNQPQHF.

The genes are TRBV7-2 and TRBJ2-1, with 14 bases aligning to TRBD2. The trim removed 8 bases at V and 0 bases at J, leaving 0 bases unmatched. The CDR3 has 15 amino acids. Germline CDR1 SGHTA, CDR2 FQGNSA. CDR3 in DNA: TGTGCCAGCGGGACTAGCGGGAGCTCCTACAATGAGCAGTTCTTC. Its translation: CASGTSGSSYNEQFF.

The chain couples TRBV6-5 to TRBJ1-3, with D hard to call. In germline, CDR1 is MNHEY, CDR2 SVGAGI. V was pared by 0 bases and J by 7 bases, with 10 bases between. The CDR3 runs to 14 residues. The CDR3: CASSYSSASNTIYF. CDR3 nucleotide sequence: TGTGCCAGCAGTTACTCATCAGCGAGCAACACCATATATTTT.

The rearrangement joins TRBV9 to TRBJ1-2, with a weak D call TRBD1 (6 bases). The germline CDR1 and CDR2 sequences are SGDLS and YYNGEE. The CDR3 is 15 residues long. V lost 0 bases and J 1 base, leaving 10 bases between the germline ends. In DNA form, the CDR3 reads TGTGCCAGCAGCGTAGGGCCACAGGGTAACTATGGCTACACCTTC. Its translation is CASSVGPQGNYGYTF.

The chain uses TRBV9 and TRBJ1-1; D is perhaps TRBD1 (5 bases). Germline V gene lookup returns CDR1 SGDLS and CDR2 YYNGEE. V dropped 0 bases and J dropped 4 bases, with 13 bases sitting between them. The CDR3 length is 15 residues. CDR3: CASSVGAGLGTEAFF. The CDR3, as DNA: TGTGCCAGCAGCGTAGGGGCAGGGCTGGGCACTGAAGCTTTCTTT.

In this sample, this clone turned up a few times. This chain joins TRBV28 and TRBJ1-2; TRBD1 aligns across 10 bases. Germline loops: CDR1 MDHEN, CDR2 SYDVKM. The CDR3 runs 17 residues. Germline trimming cut 3 bases from V and 0 bases from J; bases unmatched to any gene: 7. The CDR3: CASSFRTGGSANYGYTF. CDR3 nucleotide sequence: TGTGCCAGCAGTTTCCGGACAGGGGGGTCAGCTAACTATGGCTACACCTTC.